A selection of T cell receptor beta chains follows, all from one sample in a study of blood T cell repertoires in COVID-19. Assay: immunoSEQ multiplex PCR; the TCRdb copy retains only in-frame clones and omits some. The data show about 91,000 clones, with more than 75% seen just once and approximately 6.8% held by the top ten. The sequencing sample was made of peripheral blood. The receptor source for this set is a man between 45 and 60 years old with active or convalescent COVID-19. CDR3s include the opening cysteine and the closing phenylalanine or tryptophan. The D gene is left open where the match is weak. The listing skips clone size in some rows; elsewhere it reads once, few, many or a size class.

d_gene,j_gene,v_gene,abundance,CDR3aa,CDR3nt
TRBD2,TRBJ2-7,TRBV5-5,-,CASSLPGLAGYEQYF,TGTGCCAGCAGCTTGCCCGGACTAGCGGGGTACGAGCAGTACTTC
TRBD1,TRBJ1-1,TRBV3-1/TRBV3-2,-,CASSQGGRGTEAFF,TGTGCCAGCAGCCAAGGCGGCAGGGGGACTGAAGCTTTCTTT
-,TRBJ2-2,TRBV7-2,few,CASSPPQGTGELFF,TGTGCCAGCAGCCCTCCCCAGGGCACCGGGGAGCTGTTTTTT
TRBD1,TRBJ1-6,TRBV6-1,-,CASSEAGTGNNSPLHF,TGTGCCAGCAGTGAAGCCGGGACAGGGAATAATTCACCCCTCCACTTT
-,TRBJ2-5,TRBV21-1,-,CASSSWDRGPLQETQYF,TGTGCCAGCAGCTCCTGGGACAGGGGTCCCCTCCAAGAGACCCAGTACTTC
-,TRBJ2-7,TRBV29-1,once,CSVEDRGSDKQYF,TGCAGCGTTGAAGATCGGGGTAGCGACAAGCAGTACTTC
TRBD1,TRBJ2-6,TRBV5-1,-,CASSRWTGAVSGANVLTF,TGCGCCAGCAGCCGCTGGACAGGGGCGGTCTCTGGGGCCAACGTCCTGACTTTC
TRBD1,TRBJ2-2,TRBV24-1,few,CAITQGGTGELFF,TGTGCCATCACACAGGGGGGCACCGGGGAGCTGTTTTTT
TRBD2,TRBJ2-5,TRBV19,-,CASSIGLAGGSQETQYF,TGTGCCAGTAGTATCGGACTAGCGGGGGGTTCACAAGAGACCCAGTACTTC
-,TRBJ1-5,TRBV10-1,-,CASSDRGFQPQHF,TGCGCCAGCAGTGACAGGGGTTTTCAGCCCCAGCATTTT
-,TRBJ1-1,TRBV6-5,-,CASSREWATEAFF,TGTGCCAGCAGTCGCGAGTGGGCCACTGAAGCTTTCTTT
TRBD1,TRBJ2-1,TRBV9,-,CASSVGTGSSYNEQFF,TGTGCCAGCAGCGTAGGGACAGGGAGCTCCTACAATGAGCAGTTCTTC
TRBD2,TRBJ2-2,TRBV19,-,CASRRGAGGYTGELFF,TGTGCCAGTAGGCGGGGGGCCGGAGGGTACACCGGGGAGCTGTTTTTT
TRBD2,TRBJ2-5,TRBV11-2,few,CASSLAPGGQETQYF,TGTGCCAGCAGCTTAGCCCCGGGAGGACAAGAGACCCAGTACTTC
-,TRBJ1-1,TRBV6-4,once,CASRSQGMNTEAFF,TGTGCCAGCAGGTCACAGGGTATGAACACTGAAGCTTTCTTT
TRBD2,TRBJ2-5,TRBV5-8,-,CASSPMTSGYQETQYF,TGTGCCAGCAGCCCAATGACTAGCGGGTACCAAGAGACCCAGTACTTC
TRBD1,TRBJ2-3,TRBV6-5,-,CASSIRGSGTDTQYF,TGTGCCAGCAGTATCAGGGGGTCGGGCACAGATACGCAGTATTTT
-,TRBJ2-2,TRBV6-6,-,CASSSTGNTGELFF,TGTGCCAGCAGTTCGACAGGAAACACCGGGGAGCTGTTTTTT
-,TRBJ1-3,TRBV28,-,CATTGLGNTIYF,TGTGCCACCACAGGGTTAGGAAACACCATATATTTT
-,TRBJ1-6,TRBV14,-,CASSQSYAGHPSSYNSPLHF,TGTGCCAGCAGCCAAAGTTACGCCGGACACCCCAGCTCCTATAATTCACCCCTCCACTTT
-,TRBJ2-7,TRBV6-5,-,CASRRTAGPYEQYF,TGTGCCAGCAGACGGACAGCCGGGCCCTACGAGCAGTACTTC
TRBD2,TRBJ2-3,TRBV3-1/TRBV3-2,-,CASSSLAGPSTDTQYF,TGTGCCAGCAGCTCGCTAGCGGGGCCTTCCACAGATACGCAGTATTTT
TRBD2,TRBJ2-2,TRBV7-9,-,CASSSTSGEVGELFF,TGTGCCAGCAGCTCCACTAGCGGGGAAGTCGGGGAGCTGTTTTTT
TRBD1,TRBJ1-1,TRBV19,-,CASSLEDRVGAEAFF,TGTGCCAGTAGTTTAGAGGACAGGGTTGGTGCTGAAGCTTTCTTT
-,TRBJ1-1,TRBV25-1,-,CASSASTANTEAFF,TGTGCCAGCAGTGCGTCGACAGCGAACACTGAAGCTTTCTTT
TRBD1,TRBJ1-2,TRBV18,-,CASSAGQGDYGYTF,TGTGCCAGCTCGGCCGGACAGGGCGATTATGGCTACACCTTC
-,TRBJ1-4,TRBV19,-,CASSPTTGYEKLFF,TGTGCCAGTAGTCCGACAACAGGGTATGAAAAACTGTTTTTT